Below, 13 T cell receptor beta chains from the same sample are listed, as sequenced in a study of tumor and adjacent non-tumor tissue in lung cancer. The template was RNA from unsorted bulk tissue. The normal lung tissue was taken more than 3 cm from the tumor edge. TCRbeta libraries were built with three rounds of nested PCR, modified from ARM-PCR. TCRdb re-called the multiplex PCR reads through MiXCR, storing one row per CDR3 protein. The data show about 67,000 distinct CDR3 sequences, with around 82% seen just once and over 35% held by the top ten. The sequencing input was distant non-tumor lung tissue. The origin of the receptors is a man aged 55 to 70 with non-small cell lung cancer.

Regarding this clonotype: In this CDR3 the conserved last residue, phenylalanine or tryptophan, is missing, so a read error is likely. This sequence joins TRBV4-2 and TRBJ2-7, with D possibly called TRBD1 or TRBD2 (5 bases each). The CDR3 is made up of 14 amino acids. The V gene lost 4 bases and the J gene lost 5 bases, with 15 bases spanning the gap. Germline lookup yields CDR1 LGHNA and CDR2 YNFKEQ. CDR3 bases: TGTGCCAGCAGCCCGACAGAGGGTAGTGACGAGCAGTACCTC. It specifies CASSPTEGSDEQYL.

The CDR3 is CSVINRDRGNEQYF. CDR3 coding DNA: TGCAGTGTTATCAACCGGGACAGGGGCAACGAGCAGTACTTC. This chain joins TRBV29-1 and TRBJ2-7; 10 nucleotides line up with TRBD1. The CDR3 spans 14 residues. CDR1 is SQVTM and CDR2 is ANQGSEA in the germline V gene.

Concerning this clonotype itself: One end of the junction fails to match germline, which may point to a read error. In DNA form, the CDR3 reads TGTACCAGCAGCAAGAACCCCGGGAACAGCTTCGTTCGGGAGACCCAGTACTTC. Its translation is CTSSKNPGNSFVRETQYF. The rearrangement uses TRBV6-1 and TRBJ2-5; the D gene is possibly TRBD2 (5 bases). The CDR3 runs to 18 residues. CDR1 is MNHNS and CDR2 is SASEGT in the germline V gene.

This chain connects TRBV6-5 to TRBJ2-7; D gene unclear. Trimming took 4 bases from V and 5 from J, leaving 9 bases between them. The CDR3 covers 12 residues. CDR1 and CDR2 from the germline V gene are MNHEY and SVGAGI. CDR3 DNA: TGTGCCAGCAGTTCCTGGGAAAACGAGCAGTACTTC. Translation gives CASSSWENEQYF.

Note on this clonotype: A junction end diverges from the germline sequence, so it may reflect a read error. V usage is TRBV11-3 and J usage is TRBJ2-3; the match to TRBD1 covers 8 bases. CDR1 is SGHNT and CDR2 is YENEEA in the germline V gene. The CDR3 loop spans 15 amino acids. CDR3 bases: TGTGTCAGCAGTCCAGGGGGCGTGGGCACAGATAAGCAGTATTTT. Its protein is CVSSPGGVGTDKQYF.

This clonotype has just one count. The germline gene is not matched at one end of the junction; a read error may be the cause. The chain combines TRBV4-1 with TRBJ2-7; D ambiguous. Germline CDR1 and CDR2: MGHRA and YSYEKL. The CDR3 extends over 14 amino acids. CDR3 sequence (DNA): TGTGCCAGCAGCGCTGTGGCGGATGACTACGAGCAGTACTTC. Protein product: CASSAVADDYEQYF.

Points on this clonotype: The final CDR3 position lacks the conserved phenylalanine or tryptophan, pointing to a likely read error. The chain couples TRBV11-1 to TRBJ2-2, with a possible D match to TRBD2 (5 bases). The CDR3 covers 14 residues. CDR1 is SGHAT, CDR2 FQDESV, per germline (reference sequence). CDR3 sequence: CASSCTSATRELFY. In nucleotides, the CDR3 is TGTGCCAGCAGCTGTACTAGTGCCACCAGGGAGCTGTTTTAT.

Turning to this clonotype: At one boundary the junction diverges from the germline segment, which might be a read error. V is TRBV5-6 and J is TRBJ2-2; no clear D gene. The germline V gene has CDR1 SGHDT and CDR2 YYEEEE. This CDR3 is built from 15 residues. This CDR3 reads CASSFWKGPTGELFF. CDR3 nucleotide sequence: TGTGCAAGCAGCTTTTGGAAAGGGCCTACCGGGGAGCTGTTTTTT. Full variable domain (missing parts from reference TRBV5-6 and TRBJ2-2): DAGVTQSPTHLIKTRGQQVTLRCSPKSGHDTVSWYQQALGQGPQFIFQYYEEEERQRGNFPDRFSGHQFPNYSSELNVNALLLGDSALYLCASSFWKGPTGELFFGEGSRLTVL.

Turning to this clonotype: The junction does not match germline at one end; this may be a read error. The CDR3 DNA reads TGTGCCAGTAGCTTCCCTGGGGGGTCTGGCTACACCTTC. Amino acids: CASSFPGGSGYTF. This chain connects TRBV5-6 to TRBJ1-2; TRBD1 is a possible D gene (5 bases). Per germline, CDR1 SGHDT and CDR2 YYEEEE. There are 13 residues in the CDR3.

To note about this clonotype: Possible read error: a much larger clone is one base away. This chain uses TRBV20-1 with TRBJ1-5; D not resolved. The CDR3 runs to 16 residues. With 2 bases removed from V and 6 bases from J, the gap between germline ends came to 20 bases. Per the germline V gene, CDR1 is DFQATT and CDR2 is SNEGSKA (reference sequence). CDR3 DNA sequence: TGCAGTGCTAGAAATCGGTTAGGTGGGGTCCGTCAGCCCCAGCATTTT. Translating it yields CSARNRLGGVRQPQHF.

In its sample, this clonotype was seen once. A much larger clone lies one base from this, so it may be a read error. V and J are TRBV28 and TRBJ1-6, with D possibly being TRBD1 (5 bases). Between the trimmed V and J ends, which lost 6 bases and 6 bases, there was a span of 18 bases. The CDR3 runs 16 residues. Per germline, CDR1 MDHEN and CDR2 SYDVKM. In nucleotides, the CDR3 is TGTGCCAGCAGACCCACGGGCGGGACGGGTAATTCACCCCTCCACTTT. This encodes CASRPTGGTGNSPLHF.

The chain joins TRBV20-1 to TRBJ2-7, with 8 bases lining up with TRBD2. The CDR3 totals 15 residues. The V gene end was trimmed by 7 bases and the J gene end by 2 bases; junction bases not matched to a gene: 13. Per the germline V gene, CDR1 is DFQATT and CDR2 is SNEGSKA (reference sequence). CDR3 nucleotide sequence: TGCAGTGTCAGAGATAGCGGGATAGTGCCCTACGAGCAGTACTTC. It is translated as CSVRDSGIVPYEQYF.

This clonotype was observed a few times. Possible read error: a much larger clone is one base away. V is TRBV15 and J is TRBJ2-7, with D unresolved. The V end was cut by 0 bases, the J end by 6 bases, with 12 bases between. This CDR3 contains 14 residues. Germline V CDR1 and CDR2: LNHNV, YYDKDF (reference sequence). The CDR3 region is CATSRDKDGAEQYF. CDR3 nucleotide sequence: TGTGCCACCAGCAGAGATAAGGACGGTGCCGAGCAGTACTTC.